The 16 T cell receptor beta chains below were found in one sample sequenced in a study of Ad26.COV2.S vaccination and SARS-CoV-2 variants. Only in-frame clones appear in the TCRdb table, and some are missing; sequencing was by immunoSEQ multiplex PCR. The table includes approximately 450,000 clones, 75% to 95% detected once. Documented treatment: some 20 received Ad26.COV2.S at low or high dose, single or two shots; five or six received placebo; per-sample allocation not given. It was on day 63 after the first vaccine or placebo injection that samples were taken. The sequencing here drew on peripheral blood, taken in a trial of Ad26.COV2.S vaccine versus placebo. These receptor sequences come from a person aged 18-60 years who received the Ad26.COV2.S COVID-19 vaccine or a placebo.

J is TRBJ2-2 and V is TRBV11-3, with D perhaps matching TRBD1 or TRBD2 (5 bases each). The CDR3 is 16 residues long. Trimming pared 2 bases from V and 2 bases from J, leaving 12 bases between. Germline V gene data show CDR1 as SGHNT and CDR2 as YENEEA. DNA for the CDR3: TGTGCCAGCAGCTTACGGGACGGGCTAAACACCGGGGAGCTGTTTTTT. This sequence encodes CASSLRDGLNTGELFF.

The chain joins TRBV4-2 to TRBJ2-2; 11 nucleotides line up with TRBD2. Germline trimming cut 3 bases from V and 4 bases from J; bases unmatched to any gene: 7. CDR1 and CDR2 (germline): LGHNA, YNFKEQ. The CDR3 sequence is 17 residues long. The CDR3 sequence: CASSHLLAGEGTGELFF. The CDR3 DNA reads as TGTGCCAGCAGCCACCTACTAGCGGGAGAGGGCACCGGGGAGCTGTTTTTT.

V gene TRBV29-1 combines with J gene TRBJ2-1; D gene uncertain. The V gene's germline CDR1 is SQVTM and CDR2 ANQGSEA. The CDR3 loop spans 12 amino acids. V lost 2 bases to trimming and J lost 1 base, with 3 bases between them. The CDR3 reads CSVESSYNEQFF. DNA of the CDR3: TGCAGCGTTGAATCGTCCTACAATGAGCAGTTCTTC.

The genes are TRBV6-5 and TRBJ2-7; D unresolved. This CDR3 contains 15 residues. Deletions cut 2 bases from V and 0 bases from J, with 11 bases between. Germline CDR1 is MNHEY and CDR2 is SVGAGI. The CDR3 spells CASSYLGGYSYEQYF. CDR3 nucleotide sequence: TGTGCCAGCAGTTACCTTGGCGGTTACTCCTACGAGCAGTACTTC.

The chain recombines TRBV11-2 with TRBJ2-5, with a tentative D call TRBD1 (5 bases). CDR1 and CDR2 from the germline V gene are SGHAT and FQNNGV. The ends were cut back, 0 bases at V and 5 bases at J, with 10 bases in the middle. The CDR3 is made up of 14 amino acids. The CDR3 sequence: CASSLEWGRETQYF. For the CDR3, the DNA is TGTGCCAGCAGCTTAGAATGGGGCAGGGAGACCCAGTACTTC.

The V gene is TRBV6-6, the J gene TRBJ2-1, with TRBD1 as a possible D gene (6 bases). Per germline, CDR1 MNHNY and CDR2 SVGAGI (reference sequence). CDR3 length equals 15 residues. Trimming removed 0 bases at V and 6 bases at J, with 12 bases between. DNA for the CDR3: TGTGCCAGCAGTTACTCACAGGGTGCGTTCAATGAGCAGTTCTTC. As protein: CASSYSQGAFNEQFF.

CDR3 bases: TGTGCCAGCAGGTCAGCTAGTCGCGCACGCGAGCAGTACTTC. Translating gives CASRSASRAREQYF. This chain links TRBV28 with TRBJ2-7; D unclear. Germline V gene data show CDR1 as MDHEN and CDR2 as SYDVKM. Trimming stripped 6 bases from V and 6 bases from J, with 18 bases between. This CDR3 spans 14 amino acids.

V gene TRBV27 combines with J gene TRBJ2-2; D call uncertain. The CDR3 runs to 13 residues. Germline lookup yields CDR1 MNHEY and CDR2 SMNVEV (reference sequence). V was trimmed by 3 bases and J by 8 bases, leaving 10 bases between them. CDR3: CASSFLEGGELFF. The CDR3 bases are TGTGCCAGCAGTTTCCTCGAAGGAGGGGAGCTGTTTTTT.

The V gene is TRBV5-6, the J gene TRBJ2-4; 8 bases fit TRBD1. V dropped 0 bases and J dropped 2; count of bases not matched to a gene: 7. Germline V gives CDR1 SGHDT, CDR2 YYEEEE. The CDR3 spans 17 residues. As DNA, the CDR3 is TGTGCCAGCAGCTTGGTTGCCCAGGGGGCGACCAAAAACATTCAGTACTTC. Protein sequence: CASSLVAQGATKNIQYF.

The gene calls are TRBV28 and TRBJ2-7, with 9 positions matching TRBD1. Germline V gene data show CDR1 as MDHEN and CDR2 as SYDVKM. The ends lost 3 bases at V and 2 bases at J; junction bases unmatched: 5. This CDR3 region has 15 residues. DNA for the CDR3: TGTGCCAGCAGTTTCGTGGGACAGGGAACCTACGAGCAGTACTTC. Translated, it gives CASSFVGQGTYEQYF.

The rearrangement links TRBV29-1 to TRBJ1-1, with 8 bases fitting TRBD1. CDR1 is SQVTM, CDR2 ANQGSEA, per germline. The CDR3 length is 13 residues. Germline trimming cut 4 bases from V and 11 bases from J; bases unmatched to any gene: 12. In nucleotides, the CDR3 is TGCAGCGTTGGTCAAAACCAGGGGGCGCGGGCTTTCTTT. Residues: CSVGQNQGARAFF. The variable domain in full, with the rest retrieved from reference TRBV29-1 and TRBJ1-1, is SAVISQKPSRDICQRGTSLTIQCQVDSQVTMMFWYRQQPGQSLTLIATANQGSEATYESGFVIDKFPISRPNLTFSTLTVSNMSPEDSSIYLCSVGQNQGARAFFGQGTRLTVV.

The chain has TRBV6-6 and TRBJ2-1, with 9 bases fitting TRBD2. The CDR3 contains 16 residues. With V trimmed by 4 bases and J by 8 bases, 12 bases remained unmatched. The germline V gene has CDR1 MNHNY and CDR2 SVGAGI (reference sequence). The CDR3 coding sequence is TGTGCCAGCAGTTCCATTAGCGGGAGATGGAAGGATGAGCAGTTCTTC. Residues: CASSSISGRWKDEQFF.

The chain links TRBV4-3 to TRBJ1-1; D not resolved. Between the trimmed V and J ends, which lost 0 bases and 0 bases, there was a span of 11 bases. The CDR3 has 16 amino acids. Germline lookup yields CDR1 LGHNA and CDR2 YSLEER. In DNA form, the CDR3 reads TGCGCCAGCAGCCAAGATCGTCGCGGATTGAACACTGAAGCTTTCTTT. Its translation: CASSQDRRGLNTEAFF.

The chain employs TRBV12-5 and TRBJ1-5; no clear D gene. The V and J ends lost 2 bases and 5 bases respectively, with 10 bases between them. This CDR3 is built from 14 residues. CDR1 is LGHNT and CDR2 is FRNRAP in the germline V gene. CDR3 residues: CASGLWSEDQPQHF. The CDR3 DNA reads TGTGCTAGTGGTTTGTGGTCTGAGGATCAGCCCCAGCATTTT.

Comment on this clone: Other DNA sequences in this specimen translate into the identical CDR3. The chain is built from TRBV9 and TRBJ2-3, with D possibly matching TRBD2 (6 bases). Germline V gene lookup returns CDR1 SGDLS and CDR2 YYNGEE. This CDR3 comprises 15 residues. Deletions cut 0 bases from V and 0 bases from J, with 8 bases between. The CDR3 bases are TGTGCCAGCAGCGTAGCGGGAGCTAGCACAGATACGCAGTATTTT. Translating it yields CASSVAGASTDTQYF.

The chain joins TRBV5-1 to TRBJ2-3; 13 nucleotides align to TRBD2. V shed 4 bases and J 1 base; nucleotides not matched to a gene: 6. Per the germline V gene, CDR1 is SGHRS and CDR2 is YFSETQ. The CDR3 totals 17 residues. CDR3 in DNA: TGCGCCAGCAGCCAGGGGACTAGCGGGATCGGCACAGATACGCAGTATTTT. This codes for CASSQGTSGIGTDTQYF.